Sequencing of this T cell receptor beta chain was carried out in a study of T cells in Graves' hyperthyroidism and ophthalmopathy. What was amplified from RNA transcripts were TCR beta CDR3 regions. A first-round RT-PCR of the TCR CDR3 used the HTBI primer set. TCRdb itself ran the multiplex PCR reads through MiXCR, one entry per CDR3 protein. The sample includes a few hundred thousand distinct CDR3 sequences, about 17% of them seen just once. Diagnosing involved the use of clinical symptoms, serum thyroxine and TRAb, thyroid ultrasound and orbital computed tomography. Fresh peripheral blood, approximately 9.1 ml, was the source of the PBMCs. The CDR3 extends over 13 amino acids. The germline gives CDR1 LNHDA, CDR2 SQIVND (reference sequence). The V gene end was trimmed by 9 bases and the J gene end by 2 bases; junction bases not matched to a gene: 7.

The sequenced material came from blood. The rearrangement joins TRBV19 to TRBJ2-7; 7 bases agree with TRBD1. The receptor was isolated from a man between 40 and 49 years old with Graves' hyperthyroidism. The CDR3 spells CASWDRETYEQYF. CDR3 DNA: TGTGCCAGCTGGGACAGAGAGACCTACGAGCAGTACTTC.